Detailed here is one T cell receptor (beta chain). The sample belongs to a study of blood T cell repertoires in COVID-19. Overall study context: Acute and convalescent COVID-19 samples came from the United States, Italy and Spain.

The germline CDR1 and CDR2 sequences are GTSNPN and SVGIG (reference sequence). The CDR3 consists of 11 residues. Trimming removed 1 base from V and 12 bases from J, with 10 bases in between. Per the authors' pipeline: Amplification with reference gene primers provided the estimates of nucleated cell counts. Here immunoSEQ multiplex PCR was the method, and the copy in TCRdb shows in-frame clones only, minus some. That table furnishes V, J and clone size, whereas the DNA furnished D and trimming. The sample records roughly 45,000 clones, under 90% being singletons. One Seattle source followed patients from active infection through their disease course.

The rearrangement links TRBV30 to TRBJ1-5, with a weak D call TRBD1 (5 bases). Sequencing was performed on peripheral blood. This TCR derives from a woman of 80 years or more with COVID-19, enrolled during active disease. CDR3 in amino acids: CAWSDGGDQHF. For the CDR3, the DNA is TGTGCCTGGAGTGACGGGGGGGACCAGCATTTT.